This T cell receptor (beta chain) was sequenced for a study of cytomegalovirus exposure and HLA in healthy donors. Study conclusions and caveats: A link between a missense DCLRE1C variant and TCR beta V- and J-gene trimming emerged from a later analysis. Earlier analysis found most TCR beta V segments productive about 90% or about 30% of the time. Association with HLA alleles at 0.05 false discovery rate was found for 16,951 TCR beta sequences in a later analysis. A classifier reportedly called cytomegalovirus status with high sensitivity and specificity.

On this clone itself: Its specificity is unknown.

The PCR ran on 60 Vbeta and 13 Jbeta primers. Generated by immunoSEQ multiplex PCR, the TCRdb table keeps only in-frame clones and is missing some. The sample lists about 130,000 clones, 65% to 90% occurring once. The trim removed 2 bases at V and 4 bases at J, leaving 4 bases unmatched. CDR3 size: 15 residues. Germline lookup yields CDR1 SNHLY and CDR2 FYNNEI. This rearrangement joins TRBV2 to TRBJ1-5; 8 bases agree with TRBD1. Sequenced: PBMCs. This clonotype originated in a girl aged 2 to 9 in good health and CMV-seronegative. CDR3 amino acids: CASSEQGARNQPQHF. CDR3 sequence (DNA): TGTGCCAGCAGTGAACAGGGGGCCAGAAATCAGCCCCAGCATTTT.